A selection of T cell receptor beta chains follows, all from one sample in a study of cytomegalovirus exposure and HLA in healthy donors. Repertoires were generated with immunoSEQ multiplex PCR, while TCRdb's copy carries only in-frame clones and drops some. The repertoire holds some 90,000 clones, with about 80% as singletons. Sequenced input: PBMCs. These TCRs come from a human donor in good health. CDR3s include the opening cysteine and the closing phenylalanine or tryptophan. Fields, in order: J gene, D gene, clone size, V gene, CDR3 protein, CDR3 DNA. A D gene is named only where the DNA matches it firmly. Clone size, where shown, is once, few, many, or a class for clones that have expanded.

j_call: TRBJ2-4; d_call: .; clone_size: .; v_call: TRBV21-1; cdr3_aa: CASSRENRGLAKNIQYF; cdr3_nt: TGTGCCAGCAGCAGAGAGAACAGGGGACTAGCCAAAAACATTCAGTACTTC
j_call: TRBJ1-2; d_call: .; clone_size: .; v_call: TRBV11-2; cdr3_aa: CASSLDEGVGGYGYTF; cdr3_nt: TGTGCCAGCAGCTTAGATGAGGGAGTTGGAGGCTATGGCTACACCTTC
j_call: TRBJ1-1; d_call: .; clone_size: .; v_call: TRBV12-5; cdr3_aa: CASGQDRSNTEAFF; cdr3_nt: TGTGCTAGTGGCCAAGACAGGTCGAACACTGAAGCTTTCTTT
j_call: TRBJ1-5; d_call: .; clone_size: .; v_call: TRBV19; cdr3_aa: CASSMGRNQPQHF; cdr3_nt: TGTGCCAGTAGTATGGGCAGAAATCAGCCCCAGCATTTT
j_call: TRBJ1-5; d_call: .; clone_size: .; v_call: TRBV19; cdr3_aa: CASSIDKNQPQHF; cdr3_nt: TGTGCCAGTAGTATCGACAAAAATCAGCCCCAGCATTTT
j_call: TRBJ2-4; d_call: TRBD1; clone_size: .; v_call: TRBV7-2; cdr3_aa: CASSLSGQGNIQYF; cdr3_nt: TGTGCCAGCAGCTTATCGGGACAGGGGAACATTCAGTACTTC
j_call: TRBJ2-3; d_call: .; clone_size: .; v_call: TRBV2; cdr3_aa: CASKAGKVAADTQYF; cdr3_nt: TGTGCCAGCAAGGCGGGGAAGGTAGCGGCCGATACGCAGTATTTT
j_call: TRBJ2-7; d_call: TRBD2; clone_size: .; v_call: TRBV19; cdr3_aa: CASSIGAGEGNYEQYF; cdr3_nt: TGTGCCAGTAGTATAGGGGCGGGAGAGGGGAACTACGAGCAGTACTTC
j_call: TRBJ2-3; d_call: .; clone_size: .; v_call: TRBV14; cdr3_aa: CASFEWAYHGPGLGNKDTQYF; cdr3_nt: TGTGCCAGCTTTGAATGGGCCTATCACGGCCCGGGACTGGGGAACAAAGATACGCAGTATTTT
j_call: TRBJ1-1; d_call: .; clone_size: .; v_call: TRBV5-5; cdr3_aa: CASSSMKAGPPSTEAFF; cdr3_nt: TGTGCCAGCAGCTCAATGAAAGCGGGGCCTCCGAGCACTGAAGCTTTCTTT
j_call: TRBJ1-2; d_call: TRBD1; clone_size: .; v_call: TRBV7-2; cdr3_aa: CASSLGQGANYGYTF; cdr3_nt: TGTGCCAGCAGCTTAGGGCAGGGGGCTAACTATGGCTACACCTTC
j_call: TRBJ2-6; d_call: .; clone_size: .; v_call: TRBV19; cdr3_aa: CASTRNSGSSGANVLTF; cdr3_nt: TGTGCCAGTACTCGTAATTCAGGAAGCTCTGGGGCCAACGTCCTGACTTTC
j_call: TRBJ1-2; d_call: TRBD1; clone_size: .; v_call: TRBV7-9; cdr3_aa: CASSSQDRGPRDNYGYTF; cdr3_nt: TGTGCCAGCAGCTCCCAGGACAGGGGGCCCAGGGATAACTATGGCTACACCTTC
j_call: TRBJ1-2; d_call: .; clone_size: once; v_call: TRBV5-4; cdr3_aa: CASRAGNDYGYTF; cdr3_nt: TGTGCCAGCAGGGCCGGGAACGACTATGGCTACACCTTC
j_call: TRBJ1-2; d_call: .; clone_size: once; v_call: TRBV19; cdr3_aa: CASKGQGRGGYTF; cdr3_nt: TGTGCCAGTAAAGGGCAGGGAAGAGGCGGCTACACCTTC
j_call: TRBJ2-7; d_call: .; clone_size: .; v_call: TRBV18; cdr3_aa: CASSPPGAQAEQYF; cdr3_nt: TGTGCCAGCTCACCACCGGGGGCGCAGGCCGAGCAGTACTTC
j_call: TRBJ2-3; d_call: .; clone_size: .; v_call: TRBV11-2; cdr3_aa: CASSPALRGTDTQYF; cdr3_nt: TGTGCCAGCAGCCCAGCCCTACGGGGCACAGATACGCAGTATTTT
j_call: TRBJ2-1; d_call: .; clone_size: once; v_call: TRBV4-3; cdr3_aa: CASSQDKALSGYNEQFF; cdr3_nt: TGCGCCAGCAGCCAAGATAAGGCCCTCTCGGGGTACAATGAGCAGTTCTTC
j_call: TRBJ2-1; d_call: TRBD2; clone_size: .; v_call: TRBV18; cdr3_aa: CASSPKLAGDTYNEQFF; cdr3_nt: TGTGCCAGCTCACCAAAACTAGCGGGGGACACCTACAATGAGCAGTTCTTC
j_call: TRBJ2-7; d_call: TRBD1; clone_size: .; v_call: TRBV4-1; cdr3_aa: CASSATGQRYEQYF; cdr3_nt: TGCGCCAGCAGCGCCACGGGACAGAGATACGAGCAGTACTTC
j_call: TRBJ1-3; d_call: .; clone_size: .; v_call: TRBV15; cdr3_aa: CATSRQTGSTGNTIYF; cdr3_nt: TGTGCCACCAGCAGGCAAACAGGGTCCACTGGAAACACCATATATTTT
j_call: TRBJ2-7; d_call: .; clone_size: once; v_call: TRBV7-3; cdr3_aa: CASSSGPPTTYEQYF; cdr3_nt: TGTGCCAGCAGCTCCGGTCCTCCGACTACTTACGAGCAGTACTTC
j_call: TRBJ1-3; d_call: TRBD1; clone_size: .; v_call: TRBV4-2; cdr3_aa: CASSQVTGAGNTIYF; cdr3_nt: TGTGCCAGCAGCCAAGTGACAGGGGCTGGAAACACCATATATTTT
j_call: TRBJ2-1; d_call: TRBD2; clone_size: .; v_call: TRBV25-1; cdr3_aa: CASIAGPYNEQFF; cdr3_nt: TGTGCCAGCATAGCGGGACCGTACAATGAGCAGTTCTTC
j_call: TRBJ2-7; d_call: .; clone_size: .; v_call: TRBV9; cdr3_aa: CASSVDAGIYEQYF; cdr3_nt: TGTGCCAGCAGCGTAGATGCGGGGATCTACGAGCAGTACTTC
j_call: TRBJ2-7; d_call: .; clone_size: .; v_call: TRBV11-1; cdr3_aa: CASSPTGKSPFEQYF; cdr3_nt: TGTGCCAGCAGCCCGACCGGGAAGAGCCCCTTCGAGCAGTACTTC
j_call: TRBJ2-1; d_call: .; clone_size: .; v_call: TRBV4-3; cdr3_aa: CASSQIDAGAAEQFF; cdr3_nt: TGCGCCAGCAGCCAAATCGACGCGGGGGCCGCAGAGCAGTTCTTC
j_call: TRBJ1-2; d_call: .; clone_size: .; v_call: TRBV2; cdr3_aa: CASSELGGPYTF; cdr3_nt: TGTGCCAGCAGTGAATTGGGGGGTCCCTACACCTTC
j_call: TRBJ1-1; d_call: TRBD1; clone_size: .; v_call: TRBV19; cdr3_aa: CASTRGQGTEAFF; cdr3_nt: TGTGCCAGTACTCGGGGACAGGGGACTGAAGCTTTCTTT
j_call: TRBJ2-7; d_call: TRBD1; clone_size: .; v_call: TRBV7-9; cdr3_aa: CASSLEGAPTYEQYF; cdr3_nt: TGTGCCAGCAGCTTAGAGGGGGCTCCTACCTACGAGCAGTACTTC
j_call: TRBJ1-5; d_call: .; clone_size: .; v_call: TRBV27; cdr3_aa: CASSFAGSNQPQHF; cdr3_nt: TGTGCCAGCAGTTTTGCGGGTAGCAATCAGCCCCAGCATTTT
j_call: TRBJ1-6; d_call: .; clone_size: .; v_call: TRBV11-2; cdr3_aa: CASSSLQDSPLHF; cdr3_nt: TGTGCCAGCAGCTCTCTACAGGATTCACCCCTCCACTTT
j_call: TRBJ2-2; d_call: .; clone_size: few; v_call: TRBV1; cdr3_aa: CTSSQDLGATGELFF; cdr3_nt: TGCACCAGCAGCCAAGATTTAGGGGCCACCGGGGAGCTGTTTTTT
j_call: TRBJ2-5; d_call: TRBD2; clone_size: .; v_call: TRBV7-6; cdr3_aa: CASSLRTSGGMETQYF; cdr3_nt: TGTGCCAGCAGCCTTCGGACTAGCGGGGGTATGGAGACCCAGTACTTC
j_call: TRBJ2-1; d_call: .; clone_size: few; v_call: TRBV15; cdr3_aa: CATRRAGTNEQFF; cdr3_nt: TGTGCCACCCGGAGGGCGGGAACCAATGAGCAGTTCTTC
j_call: TRBJ2-7; d_call: TRBD1; clone_size: .; v_call: TRBV4-3; cdr3_aa: CASSQDRNRGSGEQYF; cdr3_nt: TGCGCCAGCAGCCAAGACCGCAACAGGGGATCGGGCGAGCAGTACTTC
j_call: TRBJ1-2; d_call: .; clone_size: .; v_call: TRBV6-1; cdr3_aa: CASSEAFGHSNYGYTF; cdr3_nt: TGTGCCAGCAGTGAAGCTTTCGGACACAGTAACTATGGCTACACCTTC
j_call: TRBJ2-7; d_call: .; clone_size: .; v_call: TRBV27; cdr3_aa: CASRLGYEQYF; cdr3_nt: TGTGCCAGCCGTCTAGGCTACGAGCAGTACTTC
j_call: TRBJ1-2; d_call: TRBD1; clone_size: few; v_call: TRBV6-6; cdr3_aa: CASSLPGGSGGYGYTF; cdr3_nt: TGTGCCAGCAGTTTGCCAGGGGGCTCGGGGGGCTATGGCTACACCTTC
j_call: TRBJ2-1; d_call: .; clone_size: .; v_call: TRBV9; cdr3_aa: CASSVESGRYNEQFF; cdr3_nt: TGTGCCAGCAGCGTAGAAAGCGGGCGGTACAATGAGCAGTTCTTC